The 20 T cell receptor beta chains below all came from one sample that was sequenced in a study of T cell changes during pregnancy in multiple sclerosis. This table comes from immunoSEQ multiplex PCR, and its TCRdb copy is limited to in-frame clones, with some not included. The data show 43,000 or so clones, roughly 93% seen once. Sequenced: PBMCs (not recorded whether the cells were cultured). The receptors were sampled from a female donor with multiple sclerosis, enrolled in a pregnancy study.

The chain carries TRBV30 and TRBJ1-2; D gene ambiguous. This CDR3 contains 12 residues. Trimming removed 0 bases from V and 7 bases from J, with 9 bases in between. The germline V gene encodes CDR1 GTSNPN and CDR2 SVGIG (reference sequence). Written as DNA, the CDR3 is TGTGCCTGGAGTGTCCCGGGAAGTGGCTACACCTTC. This encodes CAWSVPGSGYTF.

The chain couples TRBV5-1 to TRBJ1-4, with D possibly being TRBD1 (5 bases). V lost 2 bases, J lost 8 bases, and 28 bases lay in between. This CDR3 has 19 residues. The germline CDR1 and CDR2 sequences are SGHRS and YFSETQ. The CDR3 sequence is CASSLRWSAERGVPEKLFF. The CDR3 DNA is TGCGCCAGCAGCTTAAGATGGTCCGCCGAGCGGGGGGTTCCGGAAAAACTGTTTTTT.

The chain recombines TRBV18 with TRBJ1-1; TRBD1 agrees at 7 bases. This CDR3 comprises 14 residues. Germline V gene sequence: CDR1 KGHSH, CDR2 LQKENI. Trimming took 6 bases from V and 0 from J; bases not matched to a gene: 4. Here the CDR3 reads CASSPDRLNTEAFF. The CDR3 coding sequence is TGTGCCAGCTCCCCGGACAGGTTGAACACTGAAGCTTTCTTT.

This chain joins TRBV14 and TRBJ2-1, with D perhaps matching TRBD1 (5 bases). Germline loops: CDR1 SGHDN, CDR2 FVKESK. With 5 bases removed from V and 3 bases from J, the gap between germline ends came to 14 bases. This CDR3 region has 15 residues. DNA for the CDR3: TGTGCCAGCAGCTCACGACAGCCCCACTACAATGAGCAGTTCTTC. Translation: CASSSRQPHYNEQFF.

This sequence joins TRBV6-5 and TRBJ1-1; 8 bases agree with TRBD1. Germline V CDR1 and CDR2: MNHEY, SVGAGI. There are 15 residues in the CDR3. With V trimmed by 6 bases and J by 4 bases, 10 bases remained unmatched. The CDR3 spells CASRIDGTGPTEAFF. The CDR3 DNA sequence: TGTGCCAGCAGGATAGACGGGACAGGTCCCACTGAAGCTTTCTTT.

The chain links TRBV28 to TRBJ1-1; D is unresolved. Trimming stripped 3 bases from V and 2 bases from J, with 16 bases between. The germline CDR1 and CDR2 sequences are MDHEN and SYDVKM. This CDR3 has 16 amino acids. CDR3 residues: CASSFREVLLNTEAFF. In DNA form, the CDR3 reads TGTGCCAGCAGTTTTCGGGAAGTACTACTAAACACTGAAGCTTTCTTT.

The chain recombines TRBV11-2 with TRBJ1-5, with 7 bases that match TRBD1. V gave up 0 bases and J gave up 3 bases; unmatched junction bases: 2. The germline V gene has CDR1 SGHAT and CDR2 FQNNGV. The CDR3 is made up of 15 amino acids. CDR3 sequence (DNA): TGTGCCAGCAGCTTAGACGACAGGGTCAATCAGCCCCAGCATTTT. It codes for CASSLDDRVNQPQHF.

This chain connects TRBV7-9 to TRBJ2-1, with TRBD2 matching 10 bases. CDR3 length: 14 residues. The germline V gene has CDR1 SEHNR and CDR2 FQNEAQ (reference sequence). Losses at the gene ends were 5 bases for V and 6 bases for J; bases not matched to a gene: 4. DNA of the CDR3: TGTGCCAGCAGCGGACTAGCGGTGATCAATGAGCAGTTCTTC. Protein sequence: CASSGLAVINEQFF.

As DNA, the CDR3 is TGTGCCAGCAGCCCTAGATGGGGCACTGAAGCTTTCTTT. Amino acid sequence: CASSPRWGTEAFF. The chain recombines TRBV11-2 with TRBJ1-1; D is undetermined. This CDR3 is 13 amino acids long. Between the trimmed V and J ends, which lost 5 bases and 4 bases, there was a span of 11 bases. Germline CDR1 is SGHAT and CDR2 is FQNNGV.

This chain joins TRBV9 and TRBJ1-2; D call uncertain. The CDR3 covers 13 residues. From germline, CDR1 is SGDLS and CDR2 YYNGEE. V was shortened by 0 bases and J by 4 bases, with 7 bases between the two germline ends. CDR3: CASSVVRGYGYTF. The CDR3, as DNA: TGTGCCAGCAGCGTAGTCAGAGGCTATGGCTACACCTTC.

Concerning this clone: This sample also contains other DNA sequences that code for the same CDR3. The chain joins TRBV5-4 to TRBJ2-1, with 9 nucleotides matching TRBD2. From germline, CDR1 is SGHNT and CDR2 YYREEE (reference sequence). The CDR3 is 14 amino acids. V lost 5 bases to trimming and J lost 5 bases; unmatched junction nucleotides: 5. The CDR3 sequence: CASRKAGGHNEQFF. The CDR3 DNA reads as TGTGCCAGCAGAAAAGCGGGAGGACACAATGAGCAGTTCTTC.

V gene TRBV19 combines with J gene TRBJ1-1, with D possibly matching TRBD1 (5 bases). Germline assignment: CDR1 LNHDA and CDR2 SQIVND (reference sequence). The CDR3 length is 15 residues. V was cut by 5 bases and J by 0 bases, with 13 bases left in between. This chain's CDR3 is CASSVNRYMNTEAFF. The CDR3 nucleotides are TGTGCCAGTAGTGTCAACAGGTATATGAACACTGAAGCTTTCTTT. The variable domain in full, completed from reference TRBV19 and TRBJ1-1, reads DGGITQSPKYLFRKEGQNVTLSCEQNLNHDAMYWYRQDPGQGLRLIYYSQIVNDFQKGDIAEGYSVSREKKESFPLTVTSAQKNPTAFYLCASSVNRYMNTEAFFGQGTRLTVV.

This sequence joins TRBV4-2 and TRBJ1-1; TRBD1 aligns across 7 bases. CDR1 and CDR2 (germline): LGHNA, YNFKEQ. The CDR3 runs 14 residues. V gave up 4 bases and J gave up 1 base; unmatched junction bases: 3. DNA of the CDR3: TGTGCCAGCAGCCTAAGGGACAGGAACACTGAAGCTTTCTTT. Amino acids: CASSLRDRNTEAFF.

This clone was recorded once. The chain recombines TRBV5-1 with TRBJ1-1; 7 bases align to TRBD1. The length of the CDR3 is 13 residues. Germline-derived CDR1 and CDR2 are SGHRS and YFSETQ. J lost 11 bases, V lost 0 bases, and 7 bases had no gene match. CDR3 DNA sequence: TGCGCCAGCAGCTTGGCCGAGGCCAGGGGGGCTTTCTTT. Amino acids: CASSLAEARGAFF. The complete variable domain, with remaining parts taken from reference TRBV5-1 and TRBJ1-1, reads KAGVTQTPRYLIKTRGQQVTLSCSPISGHRSVSWYQQTPGQGLQFLFEYFSETQRNKGNFPGRFSGRQFSNSRSEMNVSTLELGDSALYLCASSLAEARGAFFGQGTRLTVV.

The chain couples TRBV6-5 to TRBJ1-2; D is unresolved. Germline V gene sequence: CDR1 MNHEY, CDR2 SVGAGI. The V and J ends lost 7 bases and 8 bases respectively, with 20 bases between them. The CDR3 has 14 amino acids. The CDR3 bases are TGTGCCAGCACCCCCCGGTGGGTCTCAGGCGGCTACACCTTC. It is translated as CASTPRWVSGGYTF.

This clone has only one observation. The chain couples TRBV6-5 to TRBJ1-1; no clear D. The CDR3 is 14 amino acids. The V gene lost 6 bases and the J gene lost 0 bases, with 11 bases spanning the gap. The germline gives CDR1 MNHEY, CDR2 SVGAGI. The CDR3, as DNA: TGTGCCAGCAGCTCCAGACTGATGAACACTGAAGCTTTCTTT. This translates into CASSSRLMNTEAFF.

V is TRBV13 and J is TRBJ1-1, with D perhaps matching TRBD1 (6 bases). The V gene lost 4 bases and the J gene lost 8 bases, with 11 bases spanning the gap. The CDR3 loop spans 12 amino acids. Germline V CDR1 and CDR2: PRHDT, FYEKMQ (reference sequence). Here the CDR3 reads CASSSRGGEAFF. CDR3 nucleotide sequence: TGTGCCAGCAGCTCAAGGGGGGGAGAAGCTTTCTTT.

The chain has TRBV9 and TRBJ2-1; D not certain. V lost 1 base and J lost 5, with 13 bases in between. Germline V lookup: CDR1 SGDLS, CDR2 YYNGEE. This CDR3 contains 15 residues. The CDR3 sequence is CASSVYGGTNNEQFF. CDR3 DNA sequence: TGTGCCAGCAGCGTATATGGCGGAACAAACAATGAGCAGTTCTTC.

The chain uses TRBV2 and TRBJ1-2, with unresolved D. The CDR3 loop spans 14 amino acids. The germline V gene has CDR1 SNHLY and CDR2 FYNNEI. V lost 2 bases to trimming and J lost 4 bases, with 11 bases between them. The CDR3 protein is CASSERVSSYGYTF. As DNA, the CDR3 is TGTGCCAGCAGTGAAAGGGTGTCGAGCTATGGCTACACCTTC.

The CDR3: CASSPPVGDKYF. The CDR3, as DNA: TGCGCCAGCAGCCCCCCTGTAGGGGACAAGTACTTC. The V call is TRBV4-1, the J call TRBJ2-7, with D perhaps matching TRBD1 (6 bases). The germline V gene has CDR1 MGHRA and CDR2 YSYEKL. The germline V and J ends were trimmed by 4 bases and 11 bases, with 15 bases remaining between them. This CDR3 spans 12 amino acids.